This TCR beta chain was captured in a study of Ad26.COV2.S vaccination and SARS-CoV-2 variants. For the study at large: Trial arm assignment for the donor was COV1001 Ad26.COV2.S. General study findings and limits: Spike-specific CD8+ and CD4+ T cell responses reportedly showed substantial breadth after vaccination. Comparable non-spike TCR breadth was observed in vaccine and placebo recipients.

Profiling relied on immunoSEQ multiplex PCR, and the TCRdb table lists in-frame clones only, not all of them. The data hold some 400,000 clones, with about 88% observed a single time. Germline assignment: CDR1 MDHEN and CDR2 SYDVKM. The CDR3 consists of 14 residues. With V trimmed by 3 bases and J by 3 bases, 5 bases remained unmatched. Of note for this clone: Antigen unknown.

Indicated treatment: about 20 received Ad26.COV2.S at low or high dose, single or two shots; roughly five received placebo; per-sample allocation not given. Collection of samples fell on day 63 after the first vaccine or placebo injection. The donor was a Boston adult aged 18-55 years. The rearrangement links TRBV28 to TRBJ2-7, with 7 bases lining up with TRBD2. The sample in question was peripheral blood, obtained in a trial of Ad26.COV2.S vaccine versus placebo. This clonotype was obtained from a person between 18 and 60 years old who received the Ad26.COV2.S COVID-19 vaccine or a placebo. The CDR3 protein is CASSFSREGYEQYF. The CDR3 nucleotides are TGTGCCAGCAGTTTTTCTAGGGAGGGCTACGAGCAGTACTTC. Full variable domain (remainder filled in from reference TRBV28 and TRBJ2-7): DVKVTQSSRYLVKRTGEKVFLECVQDMDHENMFWYRQDPGLGLRLIYFSYDVKMKEKGDIPEGYSVSREKKERFSLILESASTNQTSMYLCASSFSREGYEQYFGPGTRLTVT.